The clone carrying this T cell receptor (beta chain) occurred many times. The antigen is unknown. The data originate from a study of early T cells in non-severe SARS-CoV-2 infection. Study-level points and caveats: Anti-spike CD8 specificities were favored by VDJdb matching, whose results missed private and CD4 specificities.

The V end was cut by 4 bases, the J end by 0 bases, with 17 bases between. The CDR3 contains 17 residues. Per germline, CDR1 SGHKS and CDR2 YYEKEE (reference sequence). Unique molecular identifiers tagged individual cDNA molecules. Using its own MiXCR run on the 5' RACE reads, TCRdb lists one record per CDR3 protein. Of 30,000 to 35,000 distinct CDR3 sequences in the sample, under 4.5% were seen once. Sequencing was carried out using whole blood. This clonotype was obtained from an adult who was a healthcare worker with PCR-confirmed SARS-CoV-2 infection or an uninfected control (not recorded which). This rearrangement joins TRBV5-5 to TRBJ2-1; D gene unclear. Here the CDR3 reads CASSPKGGLSSYNEQFF. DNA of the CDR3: TGTGCCAGCAGCCCAAAGGGCGGATTAAGCTCCTACAATGAGCAGTTCTTC.